This entry features one T cell receptor beta chain sequence. CDR1 GTSNPN and CDR2 SVGIG come from the germline V gene (reference sequence). The CDR3 consists of 10 residues. V lost 1 base, J lost 8 bases, and 5 bases lay in between. Generated by immunoSEQ multiplex PCR, the TCRdb table keeps only in-frame clones and is missing some. The sample carries about 98,000 clones, about 90% recorded once. The data are from a study of T cell changes during pregnancy in multiple sclerosis. The starting material was peripheral blood, obtained after pregnancy. This chain connects TRBV30 to TRBJ1-2; D unresolved. The TCR was taken from a female donor in good health, enrolled as a control in a pregnancy study. In DNA, the CDR3 is TGTGCCTGGAGTGCCGTCGGCTACACCTTC. This codes for CAWSAVGYTF.